This is a list of T cell receptor beta chains from one sample in a study of a mutant IDH1 vaccine in newly diagnosed glioma. These receptors have no identified antigens. TCRdb's table, derived via immunoSEQ multiplex PCR, lists solely in-frame clones and lacks some. The data show 30,000 to 40,000 clones, 75% to 85% seen once. Sequenced here: PBMCs, sampled from a glioma patient whose treatment included an IDH1 peptide vaccine. Receptors were obtained from a man aged 35 to 55 with glioma. Each CDR3 is given without its conserved first and last residue. Where a row states a size, it is once, few, many or the class of an expanded clone; other rows omit it.

j_call clone_size v_call cdr3_aa
TRBJ2-7 . TRBV28 ASSLFRRRPGLAYEQY
TRBJ1-1 . TRBV6-5 ASSYLGRFDTEAF
TRBJ2-2 few TRBV13 ASSLGRFTGELF
TRBJ1-1 few TRBV5-6 ASSLTVDTEAF
TRBJ1-4 . TRBV5-6 ASSLWLETINEKLF
TRBJ2-1 . TRBV6-1 ASSEGGIYNEQF
TRBJ2-7 few TRBV30 AWSRGLAAGTYEQY
TRBJ1-1 . TRBV2 ASSANGQVTSEAF
TRBJ1-3 . TRBV6-5 ASSYSRGTSGNTIY
TRBJ2-2 . TRBV10-3 AISDSPGSTNTGELF
TRBJ2-7 . TRBV15 ATSRGGVGGEQY
TRBJ2-1 . TRBV30 AWIAGLSYNEQF
TRBJ2-3 . TRBV2 ASSEISTDTQY
TRBJ1-6 once TRBV7-9 ASSLGSGNSPLH
TRBJ1-5 . TRBV2 ASSVGLQQPQH
TRBJ1-5 . TRBV7-9 ASSLSGINQPQH
TRBJ1-2 . TRBV6-6 ASSPAGGARGYT
TRBJ2-1 once TRBV4-1 ASSQGFGSLNEQF
TRBJ1-2 . TRBV11-2 ASSAFPGYT
TRBJ1-3 . TRBV9 ASSVRTGNSGNTIY
TRBJ2-3 . TRBV30 AWSVDTQY
TRBJ2-6 . TRBV4-2 ASSQGLGASGGAA
TRBJ2-1 . TRBV6-5 ASSLGDLYNEQF
TRBJ1-3 . TRBV7-9 ASSLGMRENTIY
TRBJ1-4 . TRBV19 ASSITGNEKLF
TRBJ1-1 . TRBV10-3 AISESGGEAF
TRBJ1-2 . TRBV29-1 SVAGADLSNYGYT
TRBJ2-3 once TRBV7-3 ASSLTATDTQY
TRBJ2-5 . TRBV18 ASSPDQGAETQY